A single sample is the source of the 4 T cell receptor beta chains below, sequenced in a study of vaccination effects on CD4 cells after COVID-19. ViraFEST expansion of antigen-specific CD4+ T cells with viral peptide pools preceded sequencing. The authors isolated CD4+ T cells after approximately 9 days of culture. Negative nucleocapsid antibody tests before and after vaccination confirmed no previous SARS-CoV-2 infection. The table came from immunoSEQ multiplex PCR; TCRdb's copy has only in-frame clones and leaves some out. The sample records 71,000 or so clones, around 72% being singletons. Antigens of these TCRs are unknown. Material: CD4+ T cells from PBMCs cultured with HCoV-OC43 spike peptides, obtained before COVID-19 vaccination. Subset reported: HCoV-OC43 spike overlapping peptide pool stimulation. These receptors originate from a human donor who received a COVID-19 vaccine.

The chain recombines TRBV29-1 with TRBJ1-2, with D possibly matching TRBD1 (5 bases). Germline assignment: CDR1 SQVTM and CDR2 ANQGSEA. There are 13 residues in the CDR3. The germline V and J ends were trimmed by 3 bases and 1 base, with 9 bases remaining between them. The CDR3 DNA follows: TGCAGCGTTGATGGGGGGGGTAACTATGGCTACACCTTC. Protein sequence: CSVDGGGNYGYTF.

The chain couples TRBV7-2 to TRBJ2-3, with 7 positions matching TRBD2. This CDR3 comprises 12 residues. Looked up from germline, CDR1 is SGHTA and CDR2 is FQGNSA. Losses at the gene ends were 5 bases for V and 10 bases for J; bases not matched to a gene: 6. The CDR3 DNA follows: TGTGCCAGCAGCCCGACTAGCCCACCGCAGTATTTT. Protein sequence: CASSPTSPPQYF.

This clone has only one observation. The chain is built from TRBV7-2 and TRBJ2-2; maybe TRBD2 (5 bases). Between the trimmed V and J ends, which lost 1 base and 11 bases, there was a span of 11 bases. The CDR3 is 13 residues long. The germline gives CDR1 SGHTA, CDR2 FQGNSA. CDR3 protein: CASSLGGAPELFF. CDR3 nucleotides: TGTGCCAGCAGCTTAGGGGGAGCACCTGAGCTGTTTTTT.

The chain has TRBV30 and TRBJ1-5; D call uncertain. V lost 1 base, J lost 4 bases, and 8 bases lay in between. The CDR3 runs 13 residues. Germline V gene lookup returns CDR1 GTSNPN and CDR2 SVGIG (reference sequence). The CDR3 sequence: CAWSEQNNQPQHF. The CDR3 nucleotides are TGTGCCTGGAGTGAACAGAATAATCAGCCCCAGCATTTT. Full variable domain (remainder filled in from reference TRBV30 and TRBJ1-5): SQTIHQWPATLVQPVGSPLSLECTVEGTSNPNLYWYRQAAGRGLQLLFYSVGIGQISSEVPQNLSASRPQDRQFILSSKKLLLSDSGFYLCAWSEQNNQPQHFGDGTRLSIL.